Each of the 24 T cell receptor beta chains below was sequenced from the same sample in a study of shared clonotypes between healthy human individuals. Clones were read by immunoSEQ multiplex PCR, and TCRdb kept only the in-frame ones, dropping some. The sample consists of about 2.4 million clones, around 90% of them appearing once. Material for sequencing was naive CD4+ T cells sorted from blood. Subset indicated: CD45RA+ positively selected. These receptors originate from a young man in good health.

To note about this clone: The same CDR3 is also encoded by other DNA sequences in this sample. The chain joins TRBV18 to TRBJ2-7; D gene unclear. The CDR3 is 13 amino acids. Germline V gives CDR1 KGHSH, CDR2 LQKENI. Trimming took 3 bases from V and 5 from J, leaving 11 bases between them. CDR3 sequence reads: CASSPPVRDEQYF. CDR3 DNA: TGTGCCAGCTCACCGCCGGTACGGGACGAGCAGTACTTC.

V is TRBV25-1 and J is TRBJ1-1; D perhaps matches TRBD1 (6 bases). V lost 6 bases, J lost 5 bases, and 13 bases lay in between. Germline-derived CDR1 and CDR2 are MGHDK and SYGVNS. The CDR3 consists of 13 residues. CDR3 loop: CASSPTGQTEAFF. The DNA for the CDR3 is TGTGCCAGCAGCCCCACAGGACAGACTGAAGCTTTCTTT.

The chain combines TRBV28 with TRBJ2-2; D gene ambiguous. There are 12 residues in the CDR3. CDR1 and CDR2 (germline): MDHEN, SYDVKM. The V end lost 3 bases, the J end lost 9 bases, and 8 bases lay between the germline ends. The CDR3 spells CASSFNLWELFF. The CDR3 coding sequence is TGTGCCAGCAGTTTTAATCTGTGGGAGCTGTTTTTT. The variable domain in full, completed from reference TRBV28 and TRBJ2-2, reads DVKVTQSSRYLVKRTGEKVFLECVQDMDHENMFWYRQDPGLGLRLIYFSYDVKMKEKGDIPEGYSVSREKKERFSLILESASTNQTSMYLCASSFNLWELFFGEGSRLTVL.

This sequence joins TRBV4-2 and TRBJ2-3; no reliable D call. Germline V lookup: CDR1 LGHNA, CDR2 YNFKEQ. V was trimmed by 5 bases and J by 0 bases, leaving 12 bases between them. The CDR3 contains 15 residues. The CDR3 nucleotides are TGTGCCAGCAGCGCCCGGACGGAGAGCACAGATACGCAGTATTTT. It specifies CASSARTESTDTQYF.

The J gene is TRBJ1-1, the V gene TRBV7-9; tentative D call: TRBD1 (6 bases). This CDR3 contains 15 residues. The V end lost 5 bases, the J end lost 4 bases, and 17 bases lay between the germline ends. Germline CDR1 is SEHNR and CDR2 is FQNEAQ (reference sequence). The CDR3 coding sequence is TGTGCCAGCAGCCCTAAACAGGGTTTGGGCACTGAAGCTTTCTTT. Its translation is CASSPKQGLGTEAFF.

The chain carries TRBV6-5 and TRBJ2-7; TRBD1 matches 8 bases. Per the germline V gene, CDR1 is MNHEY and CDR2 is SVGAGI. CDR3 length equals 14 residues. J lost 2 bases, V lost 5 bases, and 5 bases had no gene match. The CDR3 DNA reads TGTGCCAGCAGTAGTACAGGGGGTGCCTACGAGCAGTACTTC. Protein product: CASSSTGGAYEQYF.

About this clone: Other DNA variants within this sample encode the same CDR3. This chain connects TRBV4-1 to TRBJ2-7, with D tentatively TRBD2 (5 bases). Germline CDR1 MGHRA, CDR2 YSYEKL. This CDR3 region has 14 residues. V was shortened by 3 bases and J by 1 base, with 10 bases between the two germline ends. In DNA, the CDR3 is TGCGCCAGCAGCCATAGGACGGGATCCTACGAGCAGTACTTC. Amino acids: CASSHRTGSYEQYF.

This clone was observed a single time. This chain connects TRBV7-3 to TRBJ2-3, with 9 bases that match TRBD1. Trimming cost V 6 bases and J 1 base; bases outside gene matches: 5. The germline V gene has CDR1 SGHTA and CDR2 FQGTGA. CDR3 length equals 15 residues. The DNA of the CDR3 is TGTGCCAGCAGTCCTGGACAGGGGCGCACAGATACGCAGTATTTT. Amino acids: CASSPGQGRTDTQYF. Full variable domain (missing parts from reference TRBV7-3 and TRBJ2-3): GAGVSQTPSNKVTEKGKYVELRCDPISGHTALYWYRQSLGQGPEFLIYFQGTGAADDSGLPNDRFFAVRPEGSVSTLKIQRTERGDSAVYLCASSPGQGRTDTQYFGPGTRLTVL.

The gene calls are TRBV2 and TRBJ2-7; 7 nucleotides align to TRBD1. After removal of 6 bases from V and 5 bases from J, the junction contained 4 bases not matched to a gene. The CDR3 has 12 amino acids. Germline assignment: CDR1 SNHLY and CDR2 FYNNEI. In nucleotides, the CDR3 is TGTGCCAGCAGAATCGACAGGGACGAGCAGTACTTC. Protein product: CASRIDRDEQYF.

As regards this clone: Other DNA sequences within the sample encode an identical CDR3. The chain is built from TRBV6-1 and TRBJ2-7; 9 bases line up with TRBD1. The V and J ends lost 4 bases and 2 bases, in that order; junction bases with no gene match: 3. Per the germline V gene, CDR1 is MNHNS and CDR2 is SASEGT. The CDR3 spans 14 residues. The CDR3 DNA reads TGTGCCAGCAGTGCTTACAGGGGGCCCTACGAGCAGTACTTC. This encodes CASSAYRGPYEQYF.

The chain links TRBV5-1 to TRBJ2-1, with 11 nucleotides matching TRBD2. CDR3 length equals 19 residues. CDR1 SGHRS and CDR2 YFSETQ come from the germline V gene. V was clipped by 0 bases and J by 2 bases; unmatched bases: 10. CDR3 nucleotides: TGCGCCAGCAGCTTGGCCGCAAGGCTAGCGGGAGGCCCCTACAATGAGCAGTTCTTC. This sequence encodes CASSLAARLAGGPYNEQFF.

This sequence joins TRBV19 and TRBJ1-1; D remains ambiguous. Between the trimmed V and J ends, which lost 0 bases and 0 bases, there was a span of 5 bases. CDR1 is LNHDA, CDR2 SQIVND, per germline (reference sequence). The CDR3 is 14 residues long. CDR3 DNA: TGTGCCAGTAGTATAGATGGGGTGAACACTGAAGCTTTCTTT. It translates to CASSIDGVNTEAFF. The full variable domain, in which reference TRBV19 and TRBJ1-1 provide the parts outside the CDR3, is DGGITQSPKYLFRKEGQNVTLSCEQNLNHDAMYWYRQDPGQGLRLIYYSQIVNDFQKGDIAEGYSVSREKKESFPLTVTSAQKNPTAFYLCASSIDGVNTEAFFGQGTRLTVV.

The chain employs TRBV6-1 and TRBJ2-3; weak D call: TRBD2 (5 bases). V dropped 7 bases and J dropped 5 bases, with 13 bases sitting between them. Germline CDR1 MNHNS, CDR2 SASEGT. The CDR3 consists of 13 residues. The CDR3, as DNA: TGTGCCAGCAAACCAAGCGGTGGAGATACGCAGTATTTT. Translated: CASKPSGGDTQYF.

The chain's CDR3 is CASSLEEGWMNTEAFF. DNA for the CDR3: TGTGCCAGCAGCTTGGAGGAGGGGTGGATGAACACTGAAGCTTTCTTT. The rearrangement joins TRBV5-6 to TRBJ1-1, with D tentatively TRBD1 (5 bases). The germline CDR1 and CDR2 sequences are SGHDT and YYEEEE. This CDR3 has 16 residues. V dropped 0 bases and J dropped 0 bases, with 12 bases sitting between them.

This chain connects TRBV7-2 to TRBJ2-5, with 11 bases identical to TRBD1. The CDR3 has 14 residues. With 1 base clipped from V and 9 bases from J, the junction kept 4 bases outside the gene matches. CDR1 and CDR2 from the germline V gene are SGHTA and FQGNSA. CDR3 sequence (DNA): TGTGCCAGCAGCTTAGTGGGACAGGGGGGGTCCCAGTACTTC. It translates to CASSLVGQGGSQYF.

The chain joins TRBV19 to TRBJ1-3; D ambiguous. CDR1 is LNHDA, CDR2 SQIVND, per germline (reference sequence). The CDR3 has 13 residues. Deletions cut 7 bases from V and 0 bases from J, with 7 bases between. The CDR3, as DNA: TGTGCCAGTATGGAGCTCTCTGGAAACACCATATATTTT. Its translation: CASMELSGNTIYF.

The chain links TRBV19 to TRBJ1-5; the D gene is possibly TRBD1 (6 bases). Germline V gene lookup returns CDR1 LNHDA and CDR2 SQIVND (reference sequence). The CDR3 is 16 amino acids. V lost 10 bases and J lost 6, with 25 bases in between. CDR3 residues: CATRRSAGTLSQPQHF. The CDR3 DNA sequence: TGTGCCACCCGAAGAAGTGCCGGGACACTGAGTCAGCCCCAGCATTTT.

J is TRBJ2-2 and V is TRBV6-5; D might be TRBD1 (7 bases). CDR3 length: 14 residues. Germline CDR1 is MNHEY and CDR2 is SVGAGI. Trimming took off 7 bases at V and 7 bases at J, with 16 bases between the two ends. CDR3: CASKGGGGIGELFF. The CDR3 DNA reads TGTGCCAGCAAAGGAGGGGGCGGTATCGGGGAGCTGTTTTTT.

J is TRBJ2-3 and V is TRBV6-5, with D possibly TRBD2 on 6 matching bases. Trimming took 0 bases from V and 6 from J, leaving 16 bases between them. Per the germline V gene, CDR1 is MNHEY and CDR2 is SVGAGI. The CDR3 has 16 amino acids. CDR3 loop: CASSYSIPGGVDTQYF. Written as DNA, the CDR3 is TGTGCCAGCAGTTACTCTATTCCCGGCGGGGTCGATACGCAGTATTTT.

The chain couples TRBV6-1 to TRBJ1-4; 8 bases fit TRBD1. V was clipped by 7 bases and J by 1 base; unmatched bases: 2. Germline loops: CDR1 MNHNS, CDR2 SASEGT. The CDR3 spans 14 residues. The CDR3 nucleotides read TGTGCCAGCAATGGACAGGGAACTAATGAAAAACTGTTTTTT. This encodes CASNGQGTNEKLFF.

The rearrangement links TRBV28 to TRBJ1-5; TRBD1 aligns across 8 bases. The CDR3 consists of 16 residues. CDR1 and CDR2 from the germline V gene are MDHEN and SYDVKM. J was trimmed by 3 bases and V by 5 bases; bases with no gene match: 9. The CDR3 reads CASSTRQGQANQPQHF. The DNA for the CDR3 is TGTGCCAGCAGTACTCGACAGGGGCAAGCCAATCAGCCCCAGCATTTT.

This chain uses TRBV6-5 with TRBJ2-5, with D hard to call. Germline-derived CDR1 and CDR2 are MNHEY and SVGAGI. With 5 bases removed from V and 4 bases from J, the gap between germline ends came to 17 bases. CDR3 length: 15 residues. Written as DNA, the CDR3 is TGTGCCAGCAGTCGGTTTTCCGTCGATCGAGAGACCCAGTACTTC. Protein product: CASSRFSVDRETQYF.

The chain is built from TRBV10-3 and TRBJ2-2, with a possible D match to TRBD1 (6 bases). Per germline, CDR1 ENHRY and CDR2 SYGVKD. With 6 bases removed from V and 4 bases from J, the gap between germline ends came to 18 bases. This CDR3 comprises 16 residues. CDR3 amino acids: CAIRESGATSTGELFF. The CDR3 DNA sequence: TGTGCCATCAGGGAATCAGGGGCGACATCCACCGGGGAGCTGTTTTTT.

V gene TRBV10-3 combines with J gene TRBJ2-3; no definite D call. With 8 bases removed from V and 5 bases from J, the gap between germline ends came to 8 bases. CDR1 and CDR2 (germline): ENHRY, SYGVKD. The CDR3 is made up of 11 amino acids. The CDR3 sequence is CAISTEDTQYF. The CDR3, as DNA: TGTGCCATCTCGACGGAAGATACGCAGTATTTT.